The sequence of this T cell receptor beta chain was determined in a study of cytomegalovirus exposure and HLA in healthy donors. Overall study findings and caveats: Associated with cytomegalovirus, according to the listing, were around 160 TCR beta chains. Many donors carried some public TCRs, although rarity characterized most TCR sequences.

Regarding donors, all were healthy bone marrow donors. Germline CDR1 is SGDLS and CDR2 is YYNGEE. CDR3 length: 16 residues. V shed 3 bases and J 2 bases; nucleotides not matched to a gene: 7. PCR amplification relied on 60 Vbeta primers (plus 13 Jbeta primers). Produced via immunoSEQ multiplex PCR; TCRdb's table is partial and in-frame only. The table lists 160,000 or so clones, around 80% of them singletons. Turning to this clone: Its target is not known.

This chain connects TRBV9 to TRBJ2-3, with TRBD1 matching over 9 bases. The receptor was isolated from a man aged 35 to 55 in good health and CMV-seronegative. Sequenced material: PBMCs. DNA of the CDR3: TGTGCCAGCAGCGCCCCGGGACAGGGAGACACAGATACGCAGTATTTT. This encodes CASSAPGQGDTDTQYF.